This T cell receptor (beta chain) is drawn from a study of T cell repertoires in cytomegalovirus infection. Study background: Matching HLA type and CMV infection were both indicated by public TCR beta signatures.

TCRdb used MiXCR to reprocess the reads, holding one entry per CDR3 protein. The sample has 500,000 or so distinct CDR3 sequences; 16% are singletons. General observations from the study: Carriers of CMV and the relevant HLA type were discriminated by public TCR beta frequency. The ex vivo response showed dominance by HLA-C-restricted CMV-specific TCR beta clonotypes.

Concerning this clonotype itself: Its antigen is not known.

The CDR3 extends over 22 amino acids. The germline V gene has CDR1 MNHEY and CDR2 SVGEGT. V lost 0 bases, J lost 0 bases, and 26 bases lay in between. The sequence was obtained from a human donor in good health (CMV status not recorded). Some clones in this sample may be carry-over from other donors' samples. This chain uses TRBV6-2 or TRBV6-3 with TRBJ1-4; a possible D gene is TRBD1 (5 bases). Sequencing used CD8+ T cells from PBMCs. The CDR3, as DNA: TGTGCCAGCAGTTACTCGTTTCTACGGGCAGGGCACGACATCTCAACTAATGAAAAACTGTTTTTT. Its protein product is CASSYSFLRAGHDISTNEKLFF.